These T cell receptor beta chains were read from a single sample in a study of blood T cell repertoires in COVID-19. Profiled with immunoSEQ multiplex PCR; TCRdb holds only in-frame clones, not every one. The table has some 370,000 clones, under 85% seen once. The sequenced material came from PBMCs or T cells enriched from blood (not recorded which). The origin of the receptors is a woman aged 50 to 65 who had recovered from COVID-19. CDR3s include the opening cysteine and the closing phenylalanine or tryptophan. Fields, in order: V gene, CDR3 length, clone size, CDR3 protein. Clone size appears in some rows only: once, few, many, or a class for an expanded clone.

V: TRBV7-2
length: 15
size: NA
CDR3: CASSFLAANTGELFF

V: TRBV6-5
length: 14
size: NA
CDR3: CASSLGQGNYGYTF

V: TRBV6-4
length: 14
size: NA
CDR3: CASSDSRQDTEAFF

V: TRBV5-1
length: 13
size: once
CDR3: CASSLAPGPEQYF

V: TRBV27
length: 15
size: NA
CDR3: CASSPRQGLNTEAFF

V: TRBV10-3
length: 12
size: few
CDR3: CAISPDRGQLFF

V: TRBV14
length: 13
size: NA
CDR3: CASSPGQGHGYTF

V: TRBV6-2/TRBV6-3
length: 13
size: few
CDR3: CASSGQGLVGYTF

V: TRBV3-1/TRBV3-2
length: 14
size: NA
CDR3: CASSPYRGYISYTF

V: TRBV9
length: 17
size: NA
CDR3: CASSVGGGRVGADTQYF

V: TRBV30
length: 12
size: NA
CDR3: CAWSVVRRRDTF

V: TRBV9
length: 15
size: NA
CDR3: CASSVGTTSAYEQYF

V: TRBV12-3/TRBV12-4
length: 12
size: NA
CDR3: CATGAGTGELFF

V: TRBV9
length: 14
size: NA
CDR3: CASSPTTLDYGYTF

V: TRBV4-3
length: 15
size: NA
CDR3: CASSQDLRGSGELFF

V: TRBV7-8
length: 21
size: few
CDR3: CASSSPSGTGVLGATNEKLFF

V: TRBV7-8
length: 15
size: NA
CDR3: CASKAGGPNTGELFF

V: TRBV9
length: 16
size: NA
CDR3: CASSVVPGLLSSEQFF

V: TRBV5-1
length: 11
size: NA
CDR3: CASSLANEQYF

V: TRBV5-6
length: 11
size: NA
CDR3: CASSLHGELFF

V: TRBV12-3/TRBV12-4
length: 12
size: NA
CDR3: CASSPTGAGYTF

V: TRBV30
length: 13
size: NA
CDR3: CACQGRRGTEAFF

V: TRBV5-5
length: 14
size: NA
CDR3: CASSFLGENYGYTF

V: TRBV10-3
length: 14
size: NA
CDR3: CAISELSYNSPLHF

V: TRBV19
length: 17
size: once
CDR3: CASSKPGQALLNYGYTF

V: TRBV11-3
length: 15
size: few
CDR3: CASSTTGDLNTEAFF

V: TRBV2
length: 17
size: NA
CDR3: CASSEHAVTYSNQPQHF

V: TRBV11-3
length: 15
size: NA
CDR3: CASSLFQGRDSPLHF

V: TRBV20-1
length: 12
size: NA
CDR3: CSASGTKETQYF

V: TRBV9
length: 12
size: NA
CDR3: CASSATVGEQYF

V: TRBV27
length: 17
size: NA
CDR3: CASSLSRTGKEETEAFF

V: TRBV30
length: 14
size: NA
CDR3: CAWSVSEVTDTQYF

V: TRBV4-1
length: 14
size: many
CDR3: CASSIRGQNNEQFF

V: TRBV11-2
length: 14
size: NA
CDR3: CASSPGVTYNEQFF

V: TRBV18
length: 17
size: NA
CDR3: CASSLEQGASGTDTQYF

V: TRBV3-1/TRBV3-2
length: 13
size: NA
CDR3: CASSPWGRQPQHF

V: TRBV6-2/TRBV6-3
length: 12
size: NA
CDR3: CASSLAGDFRYF